This TCR beta chain was recovered during a study of early T cells in non-severe SARS-CoV-2 infection (dated by TCRdb to about 2021). About the full investigation: Because TCR sequencing relied on bulk RNA taken from unsorted whole blood, pairing of alpha and beta chains was not possible. Points the paper makes about the study in general: VDJdb matching was skewed toward anti-spike CD8 responses and likely underestimated virus-specific expansions, missing private and CD4 specificities.

Many counts were recorded for this clonotype. It lacks a known antigen. No clone much larger than this one lies a single base away; base qualities are absent. Spanning cysteine to phenylalanine, the CDR3 consists of 18 amino acids. The sequence is cut down to CDR3 DNA, 54 bases in frame from base 1. The junction shows trimming of 8 bases on V and 3 bases on J, plus 26 bases between the germline ends. Based on the germline V gene, the CDR1 and CDR2 sequences are MNHNS and SASEGT. To prepare the library, 5' RACE was applied. Sequencing instrument: NextSeq 500. Unique molecular identifiers were attached to individual cDNA molecules in the TCR library protocol so that sequencing error and PCR bias could be corrected. TCR alpha and beta chains were both sequenced, and the abundances of alpha and beta sequences in each sample were closely correlated with each other. On the study's bioinformatics: Decombinator V4 was used to annotate TCR sequences for V gene, J gene and CDR3. Expanded TCRs were defined as changing significantly between any two time points under a Poisson model with p below 0.0001. TCR abundances were normalised to the total number of TCRs sequenced per sample and were expressed as counts per million. TRAV1-2 paired with TRAJ12, TRAJ20 or TRAJ33 defined MAIT TCRs, while TRAV10 paired with TRAJ18 defined iNKT TCRs. VDJdb, accessed 1 November 2021, was searched for CMV, EBV and SARS-CoV-2 annotated TCRs, excluding TCRs annotated for multiple antigens. Using fastp at Q25 and MiXCR, TCRdb reprocessed the public reads and kept productive beta chains. Identical CDR3 protein sequences are pooled into one entry, listed with their most common genes and DNA. What appears here as the V and J calls and clone size reflects TCRdb's work, not the paper's. Counted in this sample were some 80,000 distinct CDR3 sequences; about 5% of them appeared once. The ten largest clones capture about 7% of the sample.

The study was a case-control design nested within a healthcare worker cohort in London, UK, with weekly nasopharyngeal swab PCR tests and blood sampling. Healthcare workers were enrolled in the week of the UK lockdown, from 23 to 31 March 2020, and were followed every week for up to roughly 15 weeks. The chain is made from TRBV6-1 and TRBJ1-5; TRBD1 could be the D gene, as 6 bases match. Sequencing used whole blood, obtained at baseline. The sequence was obtained from an adult who was a healthcare worker with PCR-confirmed SARS-CoV-2 infection or an uninfected control (not recorded which). The nucleotides read TGTGCCAGCCTATCTCCGACGACATTCCGACAGGTCAATCAGCCCCAGCATTTT. Its protein reads: CASLSPTTFRQVNQPQHF.